This T cell receptor beta chain was observed in a study of T cell changes during pregnancy in multiple sclerosis (dated by TCRdb to between 2018 and 2021). Study-level background: The study looked at changes in the T cell repertoire across pregnancy in women with multiple sclerosis.

Relative to germline, V is missing 4 bases and J is missing 4 bases, with 9 bases of the junction outside any gene match. From the germline V gene, CDR1 is SGHRS and CDR2 is YFSETQ. The CDR3 spans 16 residues, from the cysteine through the phenylalanine. The CDR3 DNA has 48 bases and is translated from base 1. Receptors were amplified or captured by the immunoSEQ multiplex PCR assay. TCRdb mirrors the immuneACCESS table, restricted to in-frame sequences. Some clones are absent from its copies; in checked studies, under half trace to an unresolved V gene, and the reason for the others is unknown. The sample has fewer than 90,000 clones on record, approximately 95% of them singletons. Clones ranked in the top ten supply roughly 1% of the sample. Note on this clone: Its antigen is still unknown. Nothing much larger sits one base from this clone, and base qualities are not available.

The receptor comes from a female donor with multiple sclerosis, enrolled in a pregnancy study. Sequencing was performed on peripheral blood, taken in the first trimester of pregnancy. The rearranged segments are TRBV5-1 and TRBJ2-2, and TRBD1 matches 8 of the central bases. Read as DNA, the sequence is TGCGCCAGCAGCATAAAGACAGGGGCCATCACCGGGGAGCTGTTTTTT. Its product reads: CASSIKTGAITGELFF.